The rows below give T cell receptor beta chains drawn from one sample of a study of Ad26.COV2.S vaccination and SARS-CoV-2 variants. Generated by immunoSEQ multiplex PCR, the TCRdb table keeps only in-frame clones and is missing some. Of roughly 350,000 clones in the sample, roughly nine tenths were seen once. The starting material was peripheral blood, obtained in a trial of Ad26.COV2.S vaccine versus placebo. All receptors derive from a person aged 18 to 65 who received the Ad26.COV2.S COVID-19 vaccine or a placebo. Each CDR3 is given with its conserved first and last residue. The order of the fields is D gene, V gene, clone size, J gene, CDR3 protein, CDR3 DNA. The D gene is left open where the match is weak. Clone size, where shown, is once, few, many, or a class for clones that have expanded.

d_gene: .; v_gene: TRBV9; abundance: once; j_gene: TRBJ2-7; CDR3aa: CASSVDGSYEQYF; CDR3nt: TGTGCCAGCAGCGTAGACGGCAGCTACGAGCAGTACTTC
d_gene: TRBD1; v_gene: TRBV5-6; abundance: .; j_gene: TRBJ1-2; CDR3aa: CASSFGTGGAIYGYTF; CDR3nt: TGTGCCAGCAGCTTCGGGACAGGGGGGGCCATCTATGGCTACACCTTC
d_gene: .; v_gene: TRBV2; abundance: .; j_gene: TRBJ2-4; CDR3aa: CASSEGGFKNIQYF; CDR3nt: TGTGCCAGCAGTGAAGGGGGATTCAAAAACATTCAGTACTTC
d_gene: .; v_gene: TRBV5-6; abundance: few; j_gene: TRBJ1-1; CDR3aa: CASSPSGRGDEAFF; CDR3nt: TGTGCCAGCAGCCCCTCAGGGCGCGGGGATGAAGCTTTCTTT
d_gene: TRBD2; v_gene: TRBV6-4; abundance: once; j_gene: TRBJ2-7; CDR3aa: CASREPGLAGGLPNYEQYF; CDR3nt: TGTGCCAGCAGGGAGCCCGGACTAGCGGGAGGGCTACCGAACTACGAGCAGTACTTC
d_gene: TRBD1; v_gene: TRBV6-2/TRBV6-3; abundance: once; j_gene: TRBJ1-2; CDR3aa: CASSYFRDSHYGYTF; CDR3nt: TGTGCCAGCAGTTACTTCCGGGACAGCCACTATGGCTACACCTTC
d_gene: TRBD1; v_gene: TRBV19; abundance: .; j_gene: TRBJ1-5; CDR3aa: CASRTGESRPQHF; CDR3nt: TGTGCCAGTCGGACAGGGGAAAGTCGGCCCCAGCATTTT
d_gene: TRBD1; v_gene: TRBV9; abundance: .; j_gene: TRBJ2-7; CDR3aa: CASSRTGGDEQYF; CDR3nt: TGTGCCAGCAGCCGGACAGGGGGCGACGAGCAGTACTTC
d_gene: .; v_gene: TRBV5-1; abundance: few; j_gene: TRBJ1-2; CDR3aa: CASSLGRVEGYTF; CDR3nt: TGCGCCAGCAGCTTGGGTAGGGTCGAGGGCTACACCTTC
d_gene: .; v_gene: TRBV7-3; abundance: .; j_gene: TRBJ1-1; CDR3aa: CASSLTRGGVGGTEAFF; CDR3nt: TGTGCCAGCAGCTTAACAAGAGGGGGTGTGGGCGGCACTGAAGCTTTCTTT
d_gene: .; v_gene: TRBV27; abundance: .; j_gene: TRBJ2-7; CDR3aa: CASSLGSGDEAIRDVWEQYF; CDR3nt: TGTGCCAGCAGTTTAGGGTCGGGAGATGAAGCGATTAGGGATGTGTGGGAGCAGTACTTC
d_gene: TRBD2; v_gene: TRBV7-3; abundance: .; j_gene: TRBJ2-4; CDR3aa: CASSPGREGGQYF; CDR3nt: TGTGCCAGCAGCCCAGGTCGGGAGGGAGGTCAGTACTTC
d_gene: .; v_gene: TRBV19; abundance: few; j_gene: TRBJ1-2; CDR3aa: CASSAGPYGYTF; CDR3nt: TGTGCCAGTAGTGCTGGACCCTATGGCTACACCTTC
d_gene: .; v_gene: TRBV14; abundance: few; j_gene: TRBJ1-1; CDR3aa: CASSQARGWATEAFF; CDR3nt: TGTGCCAGCAGCCAAGCAAGGGGATGGGCCACTGAAGCTTTCTTT
d_gene: .; v_gene: TRBV6-2/TRBV6-3; abundance: .; j_gene: TRBJ1-1; CDR3aa: CASSPLTTEAFF; CDR3nt: TGTGCCAGCAGCCCTTTAACCACTGAAGCTTTCTTT
d_gene: .; v_gene: TRBV5-6; abundance: .; j_gene: TRBJ2-7; CDR3aa: CASSTGSRSNF; CDR3nt: TGTGCCAGCAGCACAGGATCCCGCTCGAACTTC
d_gene: TRBD2; v_gene: TRBV30; abundance: once; j_gene: TRBJ2-1; CDR3aa: CAWSVWGLAGGPSSYNEQFF; CDR3nt: TGTGCCTGGAGTGTATGGGGTCTAGCGGGAGGCCCGAGCTCCTACAATGAGCAGTTCTTC
d_gene: TRBD2; v_gene: TRBV7-9; abundance: once; j_gene: TRBJ2-2; CDR3aa: CASSLPSAGGPRAGELFF; CDR3nt: TGTGCCAGCAGCTTACCGTCAGCGGGAGGGCCCCGGGCCGGGGAGCTGTTTTTT
d_gene: TRBD1; v_gene: TRBV19; abundance: once; j_gene: TRBJ1-1; CDR3aa: CASFAPFRTGRLNTEAFF; CDR3nt: TGTGCCAGTTTCGCCCCCTTCCGGACAGGTCGATTGAACACTGAAGCTTTCTTT
d_gene: TRBD2; v_gene: TRBV9; abundance: .; j_gene: TRBJ2-1; CDR3aa: CASSVVSGGVNEQFF; CDR3nt: TGTGCCAGCAGCGTTGTTAGCGGGGGGGTAAATGAGCAGTTCTTC
d_gene: .; v_gene: TRBV6-5; abundance: .; j_gene: TRBJ2-1; CDR3aa: CASSYSRIYNEQFF; CDR3nt: TGTGCCAGCAGTTACTCAAGGATCTACAATGAGCAGTTCTTC
d_gene: .; v_gene: TRBV4-3; abundance: .; j_gene: TRBJ1-3; CDR3aa: CASSQTSIQSSGNTIYF; CDR3nt: TGCGCCAGCAGCCAGACCTCAATCCAAAGCTCTGGAAACACCATATATTTT
d_gene: TRBD1; v_gene: TRBV10-3; abundance: .; j_gene: TRBJ2-7; CDR3aa: CAISVGGQGGYEQYF; CDR3nt: TGTGCCATCAGTGTCGGGGGACAGGGGGGCTACGAGCAGTACTTC
d_gene: TRBD2; v_gene: TRBV6-2/TRBV6-3; abundance: .; j_gene: TRBJ2-1; CDR3aa: CASSSGLAVNEQFF; CDR3nt: TGTGCCAGCAGTAGCGGACTAGCCGTAAATGAGCAGTTCTTC
d_gene: TRBD2; v_gene: TRBV27; abundance: once; j_gene: TRBJ2-3; CDR3aa: CATTPGLVMGVQYF; CDR3nt: TGTGCCACAACCCCGGGACTAGTAATGGGAGTACAGTATTTT
d_gene: TRBD1; v_gene: TRBV28; abundance: .; j_gene: TRBJ2-5; CDR3aa: CASSFAQGAIETQYF; CDR3nt: TGTGCCAGCAGTTTTGCGCAGGGGGCGATTGAGACCCAGTACTTC
d_gene: TRBD1; v_gene: TRBV29-1; abundance: .; j_gene: TRBJ2-5; CDR3aa: CSAGTGSGETQYF; CDR3nt: TGCAGCGCCGGGACAGGGTCGGGAGAGACCCAGTACTTC
d_gene: .; v_gene: TRBV3-1/TRBV3-2; abundance: .; j_gene: TRBJ1-6; CDR3aa: CASSQPEPGNSPLHF; CDR3nt: TGTGCCAGCAGCCAACCCGAACCTGGGAATTCACCCCTCCACTTT
d_gene: .; v_gene: TRBV18; abundance: .; j_gene: TRBJ2-7; CDR3aa: CASSPGNSYYEQYF; CDR3nt: TGTGCCAGCTCACCAGGAAATTCCTATTACGAGCAGTACTTC
d_gene: TRBD1; v_gene: TRBV7-2; abundance: once; j_gene: TRBJ2-7; CDR3aa: CASGRTGGLEQYF; CDR3nt: TGTGCCAGCGGCCGGACAGGGGGCCTCGAGCAGTACTTC
d_gene: TRBD2; v_gene: TRBV18; abundance: .; j_gene: TRBJ2-7; CDR3aa: CASSPSGGFGEQYF; CDR3nt: TGTGCCAGCTCACCGAGCGGGGGGTTCGGCGAGCAGTACTTC
d_gene: TRBD1; v_gene: TRBV19; abundance: once; j_gene: TRBJ1-2; CDR3aa: CASNARDRGIYGYTF; CDR3nt: TGTGCCAGTAATGCCCGGGACAGGGGGATCTATGGCTACACCTTC
d_gene: TRBD1; v_gene: TRBV2; abundance: .; j_gene: TRBJ2-7; CDR3aa: CASSEGTGVRLDYEQYF; CDR3nt: TGTGCCAGCAGTGAAGGGACAGGGGTAAGATTGGACTACGAGCAGTACTTC
d_gene: .; v_gene: TRBV30; abundance: .; j_gene: TRBJ2-5; CDR3aa: CAWSQANQETQYF; CDR3nt: TGTGCCTGGAGTCAGGCCAACCAAGAGACCCAGTACTTC
d_gene: TRBD1; v_gene: TRBV6-6; abundance: once; j_gene: TRBJ1-2; CDR3aa: CASLQGAVGFGYTF; CDR3nt: TGTGCCAGTCTCCAGGGGGCGGTGGGTTTCGGCTACACCTTC
d_gene: TRBD1; v_gene: TRBV7-9; abundance: few; j_gene: TRBJ1-1; CDR3aa: CASSFITGVMNTEAFF; CDR3nt: TGTGCCAGCAGTTTTATTACAGGGGTCATGAACACTGAAGCTTTCTTT
d_gene: .; v_gene: TRBV4-1; abundance: .; j_gene: TRBJ1-5; CDR3aa: CASSQVSQIISKGQPQHF; CDR3nt: TGCGCCAGCAGCCAAGTATCCCAAATTATCTCAAAGGGTCAGCCCCAGCATTTT
d_gene: .; v_gene: TRBV6-5; abundance: once; j_gene: TRBJ2-5; CDR3aa: CASSYYRSQETQYF; CDR3nt: TGTGCCAGCAGTTATTACAGGTCTCAAGAGACCCAGTACTTC
d_gene: .; v_gene: TRBV6-5; abundance: few; j_gene: TRBJ1-5; CDR3aa: CASSQGGARNQPQHF; CDR3nt: TGTGCCAGCAGCCAGGGAGGGGCGAGAAATCAGCCCCAGCATTTT
d_gene: .; v_gene: TRBV10-2; abundance: .; j_gene: TRBJ2-5; CDR3aa: CASSGYQETQYF; CDR3nt: TGCGCCAGCAGTGGGTACCAAGAGACCCAGTACTTC
d_gene: .; v_gene: TRBV5-5; abundance: .; j_gene: TRBJ2-7; CDR3aa: CALKPPRGFNTYEQYF; CDR3nt: TGTGCCCTAAAACCCCCACGGGGGTTCAACACCTACGAGCAGTACTTC
d_gene: .; v_gene: TRBV19; abundance: .; j_gene: TRBJ1-1; CDR3aa: CASSIKEGVNTEAFF; CDR3nt: TGTGCCAGTAGTATAAAGGAAGGGGTGAACACTGAAGCTTTCTTT
d_gene: .; v_gene: TRBV10-3; abundance: .; j_gene: TRBJ2-1; CDR3aa: CAISASSYNEQFF; CDR3nt: TGTGCCATCAGTGCTTCTAGCTACAATGAGCAGTTCTTC
d_gene: .; v_gene: TRBV18; abundance: .; j_gene: TRBJ1-5; CDR3aa: CASSPEGGSFQPQHF; CDR3nt: TGTGCCAGCTCACCGGAGGGAGGGTCATTTCAGCCCCAGCATTTT
d_gene: .; v_gene: TRBV7-2; abundance: .; j_gene: TRBJ1-1; CDR3aa: CASSSERNTEAFF; CDR3nt: TGTGCCAGCAGCTCCGAAAGGAACACTGAAGCTTTCTTT
d_gene: .; v_gene: TRBV9; abundance: .; j_gene: TRBJ2-1; CDR3aa: CASSVEAYYEQFF; CDR3nt: TGTGCCAGCAGCGTAGAGGCCTACTATGAGCAGTTCTTC
d_gene: .; v_gene: TRBV27; abundance: .; j_gene: TRBJ2-1; CDR3aa: CASSSMTVLGVNNEQFF; CDR3nt: TGTGCCAGCAGTAGTATGACAGTCCTAGGGGTAAACAATGAGCAGTTCTTC
d_gene: .; v_gene: TRBV7-9; abundance: .; j_gene: TRBJ1-4; CDR3aa: CASSLRLGEKLFF; CDR3nt: TGTGCCAGCAGCTTACGGTTAGGGGAAAAACTGTTTTTT
d_gene: .; v_gene: TRBV21-1; abundance: .; j_gene: TRBJ2-6; CDR3aa: CASAWLAGYWLANVLTF; CDR3nt: TGTGCCAGCGCCTGGCTAGCGGGATATTGGTTGGCCAACGTCCTGACTTTC
d_gene: .; v_gene: TRBV18; abundance: .; j_gene: TRBJ1-1; CDR3aa: CASSPSEPRTEAFF; CDR3nt: TGTGCCAGCTCACCGTCCGAACCGAGAACTGAAGCTTTCTTT